The present T cell receptor (beta chain) was sequenced within a study of T cells in Graves' hyperthyroidism and ophthalmopathy. Trimming took 2 bases from V and 0 from J, leaving 8 bases between them. Germline values: CDR1 MNHEY, CDR2 SVGEGT. The CDR3 has 14 amino acids. The source material, RNA transcripts, was used to amplify TCR beta CDR3 regions. HTBI primers drove first-round RT-PCR of the TCR CDR3. MiXCR, run by TCRdb on the multiplex PCR reads, gives a single entry per CDR3 protein. The sample has hundreds of thousands of distinct CDR3 sequences; around 15% are singletons. V is TRBV6-2 or TRBV6-3 and J is TRBJ2-7, with D perhaps TRBD1 (5 bases). The material sequenced was blood. The sequence was collected from a woman in her late teens or twenties with Graves' hyperthyroidism. The CDR3 DNA reads as TGTGCCAGCAGTTACCAGGGATACTCCTACGAGCAGTACTTC. As protein: CASSYQGYSYEQYF.